This section outlines one TCR beta chain sequence together with its context. The CDR3 contains 13 residues. Germline loops: CDR1 SEHNR, CDR2 FQNEAQ (reference sequence). V lost 1 base, J lost 7 bases, and 10 bases lay in between. The record originates from a study of a mutant IDH1 vaccine in newly diagnosed glioma. About the research overall: Of treated patients, around 62% were men and approximately 40% women, averaging around 42 years.

TCRdb keeps only in-frame clones here, not all; method: immunoSEQ multiplex PCR. The data contain some 38,000 clones, roughly 92% of them seen just once; the ten biggest clones take up 15% to 20%. Time point specified: baseline, week 1 (first vaccination visit). The treatment denotes: pre-vaccination baseline after standard-of-care therapy. Material: PBMCs, obtained from a glioma patient treated with radiotherapy, temozolomide or both. This chain uses TRBV7-9 with TRBJ1-2; possible D gene TRBD1, 5 bases. The origin of this receptor is a man aged 18 to 30 with glioma. The CDR3 loop is CASSLVGLGGYTF. CDR3 nucleotides: TGTGCCAGCAGCTTAGTGGGACTCGGTGGCTACACCTTC.